This T cell receptor (beta chain) appears in the sequencing data of a study of T cell repertoires in cytomegalovirus infection. About the research overall: Indications of both CMV infection and matching HLA type were provided by public TCR beta signatures. Regarding the study as a whole: CMV-specific HLA-C-restricted TCR beta clonotypes dominated the ex vivo response. Public TCR beta family frequency separated CMV-and-HLA carriers, including in an independent cohort.

One entry per CDR3 protein results from TCRdb running MiXCR on the reads. The sample contains around 180,000 distinct CDR3 sequences, 15% to 20% of which appear only once. This clonotype was counted many times. Its target is unknown. The clonotype comes from a human donor in good health (CMV status not recorded). Some clones in this sample may be carry-over from other donors' samples. The sample taken for sequencing was PBMCs.

The CDR3 region has the DNA TGTGCCAGCAGCGGTACAACGAACACCGGGGAGCTGTTTTTT. Protein product: CASSGTTNTGELFF. This sequence joins TRBV9 and TRBJ2-2, with no clear D. The CDR3 extends over 14 amino acids. The germline CDR1 and CDR2 sequences are SGDLS and YYNGEE. Between the trimmed V and J ends, which lost 3 bases and 0 bases, there was a span of 6 bases.